The 12 T cell receptor beta chains reported below all come from one sample, sequenced in a study of blood T cell repertoires in COVID-19. Assay: immunoSEQ multiplex PCR; the TCRdb copy retains only in-frame clones and omits some. Altogether 110,000 or so clones are present, more than 70% being singletons, with the ten largest covering 5% to 6%. The sample comprised peripheral blood. The receptors derive from a woman in her fifties or sixties with COVID-19, enrolled during active disease.

The rearrangement joins TRBV2 to TRBJ2-1; the match to TRBD1 covers 7 bases. The CDR3 loop spans 16 amino acids. V was clipped by 6 bases and J by 8 bases; unmatched bases: 16. CDR1 SNHLY and CDR2 FYNNEI come from the germline V gene. The CDR3 is CASSGIRDPQGDEQFF. The CDR3, as DNA: TGTGCCAGCAGCGGGATCCGGGACCCTCAGGGGGATGAGCAGTTCTTC.

The CDR3 sequence: CASSWTGTASLNSPLHF. CDR3 in DNA: TGTGCCAGCAGCTGGACCGGGACAGCGTCCCTTAATTCACCCCTCCACTTT. The V and J genes are TRBV5-6 and TRBJ1-6, with 7 bases fitting TRBD1. There are 17 residues in the CDR3. Germline V CDR1 and CDR2: SGHDT, YYEEEE. V lost 3 bases and J lost 6; bases outside the gene matches: 12.

The rearrangement joins TRBV7-9 to TRBJ1-1; D possibly corresponds to TRBD1 (5 bases). Germline CDR1 reads SEHNR; CDR2 reads FQNEAQ (reference sequence). The CDR3 totals 17 residues. V was shortened by 4 bases and J by 5 bases, with 23 bases between the two germline ends. CDR3 protein: CASSYDSLGQGETEAFF. CDR3 DNA: TGTGCCAGCAGCTACGATTCGCTTGGACAAGGGGAAACTGAAGCTTTCTTT.

The chain couples TRBV4-3 to TRBJ1-2, with 11 bases identical to TRBD1. The CDR3 covers 15 residues. In germline, CDR1 is LGHNA, CDR2 YSLEER. V dropped 4 bases and J dropped 2; count of bases not matched to a gene: 3. The CDR3: CASSPRTGGNYGYTF. As DNA, the CDR3 is TGCGCCAGCAGCCCCCGGACAGGGGGCAACTATGGCTACACCTTC.

The sample holds one count of this clone. The chain joins TRBV18 to TRBJ1-5, with D possibly TRBD1 on 6 matching bases. Per germline, CDR1 KGHSH and CDR2 LQKENI. The CDR3 is 15 residues long. V lost 3 bases to trimming and J lost 4 bases, with 13 bases between them. The CDR3 DNA follows: TGTGCCAGCTCACCGGTTCAAACAGGGAATCAGCCCCAGCATTTT. It translates to CASSPVQTGNQPQHF.

The genes are TRBV7-9 and TRBJ2-7; 10 nucleotides agree with TRBD1. The length of the CDR3 is 18 residues. CDR1 is SEHNR, CDR2 FQNEAQ, per germline (reference sequence). Trimming removed 5 bases from V and 0 bases from J; junction bases left unmatched: 13. CDR3 sequence reads: CASSPLGDRGPNSYEQYF. CDR3 sequence (DNA): TGTGCCAGCAGCCCGTTGGGGGACAGGGGACCCAACTCCTACGAGCAGTACTTC.

This clone has only one observation. This chain uses TRBV2 with TRBJ1-4; 8 positions agree with TRBD1. Trimming at V came to 4 bases and at J to 7 bases, leaving 5 bases not matched to a gene. Germline V gene sequence: CDR1 SNHLY, CDR2 FYNNEI. The CDR3 runs 14 residues. For the CDR3, the DNA is TGTGCCAGCAGTGGGTCAGGGGGCGGTGAAAAACTGTTTTTT. Its translation is CASSGSGGGEKLFF.

The chain has TRBV6-5 and TRBJ1-5; D is possibly TRBD1 (6 bases). Germline values: CDR1 MNHEY, CDR2 SVGAGI. CDR3 length: 15 residues. V was cut by 0 bases and J by 5 bases, with 11 bases left in between. The CDR3 DNA sequence: TGTGCCAGCAGTTACTCAAACAGGGTTCATCAGCCCCAGCATTTT. Its translation: CASSYSNRVHQPQHF.

This sequence joins TRBV9 and TRBJ2-2; 8 bases align to TRBD2. The CDR3 contains 15 residues. The ends lost 5 bases at V and 5 bases at J; junction bases unmatched: 8. The germline CDR1 and CDR2 sequences are SGDLS and YYNGEE. CDR3 nucleotides: TGTGCCAGCAGGGGAGGACTAGCCGGGACCGGGGAGCTGTTTTTT. Amino acids: CASRGGLAGTGELFF.

This clone showed up just once. J is TRBJ2-7 and V is TRBV7-2; 12 nucleotides agree with TRBD2. The germline gives CDR1 SGHTA, CDR2 FQGNSA. The CDR3 length is 14 residues. The V segment lost 4 bases and the J segment 4 bases; nucleotides outside the gene matches: 2. CDR3 in amino acids: CASSSGLAGYEQYF. Here the CDR3 DNA reads TGTGCCAGCAGCTCTGGACTAGCGGGATACGAGCAGTACTTC.

This chain joins TRBV29-1 and TRBJ1-1, with unresolved D. Trimming cost V 4 bases and J 8 bases, with 8 bases left between them. Germline V gene sequence: CDR1 SQVTM, CDR2 ANQGSEA. The CDR3 runs to 10 residues. The CDR3 sequence: CSVGGKEAFF. CDR3 DNA sequence: TGCAGCGTTGGCGGGAAGGAAGCTTTCTTT.

V usage is TRBV10-3 and J usage is TRBJ2-7; D remains unclear. V lost 7 bases, J lost 3 bases, and 10 bases lay in between. The CDR3 is 12 amino acids. Germline loops: CDR1 ENHRY, CDR2 SYGVKD. The CDR3 DNA reads TGTGCCATCATGAACAGTAGCTACGAGCAGTACTTC. This encodes CAIMNSSYEQYF.